This entry concerns a single T cell receptor (beta chain). This PCR relied on a set of 60 Vbeta primers and 13 Jbeta primers. This table comes from immunoSEQ multiplex PCR, and its TCRdb copy is limited to in-frame clones, with some not included. Found here are 45,000 to 65,000 clones, about two thirds of them singletons; the top ten hold approximately 20%. The data were taken from a study of cytomegalovirus exposure and HLA in healthy donors. The CDR3 spans 15 residues. Trimming took off 4 bases at V and 1 base at J, with 13 bases between the two ends. Germline V gives CDR1 MNHNS, CDR2 SASEGT. V is TRBV6-1 and J is TRBJ1-2; a weak D match, TRBD1 (5 bases). Sequencing was performed on PBMCs. The receptor was isolated from a woman between 50 and 59 years old in good health and CMV-seropositive. The CDR3 DNA is TGTGCCAGCAGTGTTGGGACGGGGGTTAACTATGGCTACACCTTC. It specifies CASSVGTGVNYGYTF.